This T cell receptor beta chain was sequenced in a study of cytomegalovirus exposure and HLA in healthy donors. Study-wide background: Within the Caucasian-associated ancestry cluster were approximately 77% of the approximately 400 genotyped donors. Broader study findings: At a 0.05 false discovery rate, a later analysis found 18,000 or so TCR beta sequences to be associated with HLA alleles.

Germline CDR1 SGHRS, CDR2 YFSETQ. The CDR3 is made up of 16 amino acids. The junction had 11 bases not matched to a gene; V was cut back by 5 bases and J by 8 bases. The study ran its PCR with 60 Vbeta and 13 Jbeta primers. The assay was immunoSEQ multiplex PCR, and TCRdb's table has in-frame clones only and misses some. The table has just over 150,000 clones, approximately 81% seen once; the top ten hold around 1.9%. A remark on this clone: Its cognate antigen is unknown.

The chain combines TRBV5-1 with TRBJ2-1; 12 nucleotides agree with TRBD1. The clonotype comes from a man younger than 35 in good health and CMV-seronegative. Sequenced sample: PBMCs. CDR3 sequence (DNA): TGCGCCAGCAGGCTCGCCGGGACAGGGGGCATATATGAGCAGTTCTTC. It translates to CASRLAGTGGIYEQFF.